This TCR beta chain was obtained from a study of blood T cell repertoires in COVID-19 (TCRdb year 2020). Study-level background: Collaborator samples came from the United States, Italy and Spain and covered acute and convalescent phases of COVID-19. The prospective study material was composed of cDNA or gDNA derived from T cells, B-cell-depleted T cells, or PBMCs. Subjects who had been exposed to COVID-19, were actively infected with it, or had recovered from it provided the deeply sampled blood TCRbeta repertoires that made up the dataset. A freely available public database, intended as a resource for researchers studying the immune response to SARS-CoV-2, is where the repertoires were released. Samples were obtained from the ongoing ImmuneRACE study (first 160 participants) and from some 1,300 subjects provided by 6 global collaborators. Sample metadata almost always included a de-identified subject ID, COVID-19 status, age in years and sex. Where available, HLA class I and class II types were taken from metadata supplied by the sample provider and were not determined by assay-based typing. Overall study outcomes, separate from this receptor: Clinical and demographic metadata were provided uncurated, with the amount varying by source and participant.

The CDR3 covers 18 residues, taking in both the cysteine and the phenylalanine. The entry retains the CDR3 DNA only, 54 bases that are in frame from base 1. CDR1 and CDR2 are read off the germline V gene as MRHNA and SNTAGT. After removal of 1 base from V and 5 bases from J, the junction retains 7 bases not matched to a gene. In the prospective study, participants were about 18 to 95 years old, resided in under 30 geographic areas of the United States, and were enrolled through a virtual design. In the prospective study, participants were assigned to cohorts based on the clinical history participants reported in a screening survey and a study questionnaire. ImmuneRACE Cohort 3 recovered participants were defined by two consecutive negative NP/OP PCR tests, healthcare professional clearance, or symptom resolution. In the prospective study, mobile phlebotomists collected whole blood, serum and a nasopharyngeal or oropharyngeal swab from each participant. Additional blood draws and questionnaires over an approximately 2-month period could optionally be provided by prospective study participants. Prospective study blood samples were shipped either frozen or at room temperature before DNA extraction.

TCRbeta CDR3 regions were amplified from genomic DNA using the immunoSEQ Assay, a bias-controlled multiplex PCR. In the paper's pipeline: The number of nucleated cells in each sample was estimated from the amplification of reference gene primers within the assay. To quantify the absolute abundance of each unique TCRbeta CDR3 rearrangement, sequence reads were collapsed and filtered. For each sample, productive Simpson clonality was calculated as the square root of Simpson's diversity index across productive rearrangements. What TCRdb holds here is the immuneACCESS table cut down to in-frame rearrangements. Part of the clones is not present; checked against another copy, under half of the missing clones reflect an unresolved V gene, and the others are unexplained. That table supplies the V and J calls and clone size; D and trimming were determined from the DNA. This sample comprises some 210,000 clones, approximately 75% of them detected only once. The ten largest account for 7.5% to 10% of the sample.

This clone was seen a single time. The antigen it binds to is not known. No qualities accompany the bases; no much larger clone lies one base away. The chain is made from TRBV6-4 and TRBJ2-1; 14 bases in between match TRBD2. The sequencing input was PBMCs or T cells enriched from blood (not recorded which). This TCR derives from a man aged 35 to 55 who had recovered from COVID-19. The DNA sequence is as follows: TGTGCCAGCAGTGACTTATTGGGACTAGCGGGGGCAAACAATGAGCAGTTCTTC. This translates into CASSDLLGLAGANNEQFF.